The T cell receptor beta chain described here comes from a study of blood T cell repertoires in COVID-19. Whole-study context: Spain, Italy and the United States supplied samples that represented acute and convalescent COVID-19. T cells, B-cell-depleted T cells, or PBMCs supplied cDNA or gDNA.

J gave up 4 bases and V 5 bases, and 7 bases lay outside the gene matches. This CDR3 is built from 15 residues. The germline V gene encodes CDR1 SGHNT and CDR2 YYREEE (reference sequence). Source study methods: Amplifying reference gene primers gave estimates of nucleated cell counts. The method was immunoSEQ multiplex PCR; TCRdb's version includes in-frame clones alone and lacks a portion of them. V, J and clone size reflect that table, while D and trimming were determined from the DNA. The sample holds hundreds of thousands of clones, 85% seen once. V gene TRBV5-4 combines with J gene TRBJ1-1, with 11 bases matching TRBD1. The clonotype comes from a woman aged 18-29 years with acute or convalescent COVID-19. Material: peripheral blood. CDR3 in amino acids: CASRLGQGAFTEAFF. For the CDR3, the DNA is TGTGCCAGCAGATTAGGACAGGGGGCCTTCACTGAAGCTTTCTTT. Variable domain in full (rest from reference TRBV5-4 and TRBJ1-1): ETGVTQSPTHLIKTRGQQVTLRCSSQSGHNTVSWYQQALGQGPQFIFQYYREEENGRGNFPPRFSGLQFPNYSSELNVNALELDDSALYLCASRLGQGAFTEAFFGQGTRLTVV.